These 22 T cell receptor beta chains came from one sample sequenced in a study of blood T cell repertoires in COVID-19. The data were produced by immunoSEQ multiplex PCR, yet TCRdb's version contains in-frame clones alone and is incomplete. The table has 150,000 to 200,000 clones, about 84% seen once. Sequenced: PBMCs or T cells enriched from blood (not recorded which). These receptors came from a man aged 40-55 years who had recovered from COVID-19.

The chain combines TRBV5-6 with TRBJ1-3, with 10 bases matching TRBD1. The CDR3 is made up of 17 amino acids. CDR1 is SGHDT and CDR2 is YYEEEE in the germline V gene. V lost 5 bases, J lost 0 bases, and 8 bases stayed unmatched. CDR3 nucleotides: TGTGCCAGCAGAGACAGGGGGCCCCTGGGCTCTGGAAACACCATATATTTT. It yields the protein CASRDRGPLGSGNTIYF.

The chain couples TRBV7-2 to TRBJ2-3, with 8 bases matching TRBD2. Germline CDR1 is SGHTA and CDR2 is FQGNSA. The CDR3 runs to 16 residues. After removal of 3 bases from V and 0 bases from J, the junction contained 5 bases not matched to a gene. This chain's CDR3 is CASSFERGTSTDTQYF. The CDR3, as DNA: TGTGCCAGCAGCTTTGAGCGGGGGACCAGCACAGATACGCAGTATTTT. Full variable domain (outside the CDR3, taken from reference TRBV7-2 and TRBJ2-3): GAGVSQSPSNKVTEKGKDVELRCDPISGHTALYWYRQSLGQGLEFLIYFQGNSAPDKSGLPSDRFSAERTGGSVSTLTIQRTQQEDSAVYLCASSFERGTSTDTQYFGPGTRLTVL.

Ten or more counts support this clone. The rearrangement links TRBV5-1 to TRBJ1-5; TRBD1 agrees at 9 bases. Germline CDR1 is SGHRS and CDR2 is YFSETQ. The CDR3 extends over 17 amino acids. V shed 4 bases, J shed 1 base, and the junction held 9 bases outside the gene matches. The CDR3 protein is CASSRDREVYSNQPQHF. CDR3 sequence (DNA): TGCGCCAGCAGCAGGGACAGGGAGGTATACAGCAATCAGCCCCAGCATTTT.

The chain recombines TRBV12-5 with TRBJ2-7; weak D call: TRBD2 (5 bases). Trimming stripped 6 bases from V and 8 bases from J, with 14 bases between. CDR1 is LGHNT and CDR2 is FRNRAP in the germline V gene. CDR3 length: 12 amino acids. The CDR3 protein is CASGPVLEKQYF. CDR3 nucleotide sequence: TGTGCTAGTGGACCCGTACTAGAGAAGCAGTACTTC.

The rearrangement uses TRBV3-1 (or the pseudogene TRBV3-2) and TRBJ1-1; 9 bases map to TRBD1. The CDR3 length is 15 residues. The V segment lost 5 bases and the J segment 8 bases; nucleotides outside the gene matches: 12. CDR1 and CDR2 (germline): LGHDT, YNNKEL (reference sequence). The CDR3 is CASSTTDTGGTEAFF. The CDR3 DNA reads TGTGCCAGCAGCACAACAGATACAGGGGGCACCGAAGCTTTCTTT.

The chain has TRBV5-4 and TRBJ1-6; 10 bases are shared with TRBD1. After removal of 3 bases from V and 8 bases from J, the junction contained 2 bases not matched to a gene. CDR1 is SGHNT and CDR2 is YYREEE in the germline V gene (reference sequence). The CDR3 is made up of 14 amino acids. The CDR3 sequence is CASSSGQGDSPLHF. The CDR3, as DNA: TGTGCCAGCAGCTCCGGACAGGGGGATTCACCCCTCCACTTT.

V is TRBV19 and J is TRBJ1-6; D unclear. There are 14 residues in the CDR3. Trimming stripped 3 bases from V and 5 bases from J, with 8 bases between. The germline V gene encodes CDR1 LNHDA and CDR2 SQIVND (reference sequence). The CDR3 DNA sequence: TGTGCCAGTAGTATGAGGGTTGATAATTCACCCCTCCACTTT. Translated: CASSMRVDNSPLHF.

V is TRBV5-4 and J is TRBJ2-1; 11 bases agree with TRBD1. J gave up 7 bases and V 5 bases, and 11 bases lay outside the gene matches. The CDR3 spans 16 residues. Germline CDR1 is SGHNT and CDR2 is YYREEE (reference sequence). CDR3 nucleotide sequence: TGTGCCAGCAGACAGTACGGACAGGGGGCGCTTAATGAGCAGTTCTTC. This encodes CASRQYGQGALNEQFF. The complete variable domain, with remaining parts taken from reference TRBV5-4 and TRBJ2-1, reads ETGVTQSPTHLIKTRGQQVTLRCSSQSGHNTVSWYQQALGQGPQFIFQYYREEENGRGNFPPRFSGLQFPNYSSELNVNALELDDSALYLCASRQYGQGALNEQFFGPGTRLTVL.

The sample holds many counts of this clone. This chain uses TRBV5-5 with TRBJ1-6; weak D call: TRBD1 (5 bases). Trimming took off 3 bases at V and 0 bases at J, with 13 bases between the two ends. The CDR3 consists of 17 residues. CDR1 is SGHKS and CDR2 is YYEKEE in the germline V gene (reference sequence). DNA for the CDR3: TGTGCCAGCAGCTGGGGGAGGGCAGGCTCCTATAATTCACCCCTCCACTTT. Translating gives CASSWGRAGSYNSPLHF.

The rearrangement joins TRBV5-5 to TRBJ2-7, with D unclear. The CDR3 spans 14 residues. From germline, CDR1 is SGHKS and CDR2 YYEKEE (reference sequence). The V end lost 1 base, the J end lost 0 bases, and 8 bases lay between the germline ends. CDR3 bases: TGTGCCAGCAGCTTGTCCCCGAGCTCCTACGAGCAGTACGTC. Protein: CASSLSPSSYEQYV.

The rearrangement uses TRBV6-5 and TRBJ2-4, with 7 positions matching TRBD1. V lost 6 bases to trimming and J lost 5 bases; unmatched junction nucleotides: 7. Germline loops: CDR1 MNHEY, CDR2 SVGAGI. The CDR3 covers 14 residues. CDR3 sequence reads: CASSRRQGQNIQYF. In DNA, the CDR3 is TGTGCCAGCAGCCGCAGACAGGGACAAAACATTCAGTACTTC.

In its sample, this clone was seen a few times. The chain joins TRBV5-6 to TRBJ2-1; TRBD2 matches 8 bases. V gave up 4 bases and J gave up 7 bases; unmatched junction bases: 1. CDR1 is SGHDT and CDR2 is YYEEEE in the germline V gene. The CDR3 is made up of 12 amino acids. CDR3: CASSPGGNEQFF. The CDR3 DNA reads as TGTGCCAGCAGCCCGGGAGGGAATGAGCAGTTCTTC.

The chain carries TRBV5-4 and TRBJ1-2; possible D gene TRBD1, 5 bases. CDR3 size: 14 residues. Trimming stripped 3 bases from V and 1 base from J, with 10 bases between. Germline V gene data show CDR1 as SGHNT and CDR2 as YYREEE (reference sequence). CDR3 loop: CASSSLGGNYGYTF. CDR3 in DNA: TGTGCCAGCAGCTCTCTCGGGGGTAACTATGGCTACACCTTC. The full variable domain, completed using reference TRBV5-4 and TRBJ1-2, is ETGVTQSPTHLIKTRGQQVTLRCSSQSGHNTVSWYQQALGQGPQFIFQYYREEENGRGNFPPRFSGLQFPNYSSELNVNALELDDSALYLCASSSLGGNYGYTFGSGTRLTVV.

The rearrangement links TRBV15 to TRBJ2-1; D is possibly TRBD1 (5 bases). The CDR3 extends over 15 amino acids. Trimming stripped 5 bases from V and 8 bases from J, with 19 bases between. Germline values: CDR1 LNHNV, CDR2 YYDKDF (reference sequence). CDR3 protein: CATSLGDRGTHEQFF. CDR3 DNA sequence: TGTGCCACCAGCCTCGGAGATAGGGGTACCCATGAGCAGTTCTTC.

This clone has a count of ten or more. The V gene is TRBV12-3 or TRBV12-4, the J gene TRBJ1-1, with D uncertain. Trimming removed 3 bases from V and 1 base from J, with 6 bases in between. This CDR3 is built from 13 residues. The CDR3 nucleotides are TGTGCCAGCAGTTTTTCACAGAACACTGAAGCTTTCTTT. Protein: CASSFSQNTEAFF.

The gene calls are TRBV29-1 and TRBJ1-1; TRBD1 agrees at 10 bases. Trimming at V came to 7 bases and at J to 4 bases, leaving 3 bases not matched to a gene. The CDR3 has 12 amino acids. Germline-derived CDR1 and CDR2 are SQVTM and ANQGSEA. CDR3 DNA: TGCAGCGGACAGGGGGCCAGCACTGAAGCTTTCTTT. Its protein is CSGQGASTEAFF.

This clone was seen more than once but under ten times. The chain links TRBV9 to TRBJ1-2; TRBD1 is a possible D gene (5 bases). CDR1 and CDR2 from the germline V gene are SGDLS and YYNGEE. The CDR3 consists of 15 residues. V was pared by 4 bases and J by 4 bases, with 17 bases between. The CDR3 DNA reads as TGTGCCAGCAGCCCCTTCGGGGGGGTTAGCTATGGCTACACCTTC. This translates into CASSPFGGVSYGYTF.

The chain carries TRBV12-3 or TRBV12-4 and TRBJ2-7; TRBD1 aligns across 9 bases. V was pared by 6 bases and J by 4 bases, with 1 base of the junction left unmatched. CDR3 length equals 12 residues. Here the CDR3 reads CASRQGAYEQYF. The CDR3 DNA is TGTGCCAGCAGACAGGGGGCTTACGAGCAGTACTTC.

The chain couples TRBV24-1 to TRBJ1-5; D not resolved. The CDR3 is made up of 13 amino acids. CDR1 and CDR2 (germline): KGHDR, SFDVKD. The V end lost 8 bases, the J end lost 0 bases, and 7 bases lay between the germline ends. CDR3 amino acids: CATNEDSNQPQHF. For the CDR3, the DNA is TGTGCCACCAACGAGGATAGCAATCAGCCCCAGCATTTT.

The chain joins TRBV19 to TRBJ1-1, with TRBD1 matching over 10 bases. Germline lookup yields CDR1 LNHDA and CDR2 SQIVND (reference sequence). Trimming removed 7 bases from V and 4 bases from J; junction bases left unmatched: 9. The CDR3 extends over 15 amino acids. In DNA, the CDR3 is TGTGCCAGTACCCGGGACAGGGGCTTTGGCACTGAAGCTTTCTTT. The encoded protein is CASTRDRGFGTEAFF.

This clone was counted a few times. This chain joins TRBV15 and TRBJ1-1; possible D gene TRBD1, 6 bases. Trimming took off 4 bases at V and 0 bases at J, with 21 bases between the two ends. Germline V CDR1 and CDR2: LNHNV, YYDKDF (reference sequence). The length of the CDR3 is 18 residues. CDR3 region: CATSTLLDRSYMNTEAFF. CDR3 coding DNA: TGTGCCACCAGCACCCTTCTCGACAGGAGCTACATGAACACTGAAGCTTTCTTT.

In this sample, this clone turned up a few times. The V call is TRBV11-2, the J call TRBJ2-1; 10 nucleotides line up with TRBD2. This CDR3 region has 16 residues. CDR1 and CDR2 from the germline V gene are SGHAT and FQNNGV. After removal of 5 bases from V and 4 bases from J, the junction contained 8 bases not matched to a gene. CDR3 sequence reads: CASSNSAGGDYNEQFF. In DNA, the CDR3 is TGTGCCAGCAGCAATTCAGCGGGGGGGGATTACAATGAGCAGTTCTTC.